The present entry profiles one TCR beta chain with its context. The CDR3 spans 14 residues. With 5 bases removed from V and 5 bases from J, the gap between germline ends came to 17 bases. Germline V gives CDR1 SGHRS, CDR2 YFSETQ. Time point meaning: pre-treatment sample, taken before nivolumab and TIL therapy. The source of the sample is a study of TIL therapy for anti-PD-1-resistant metastatic lung cancer. Study at large: Tumors had a median PD-L1 proportion score of more than 5%.

The libraries were made with immunoSEQ v3. Measured with immunoSEQ multiplex PCR; TCRdb has only the in-frame clones, and not every one. Among some 57,000 clones listed, around 87% were seen once. This sequence originates from a person aged 30 to 80 with non-small cell lung cancer. The V call is TRBV5-1, the J call TRBJ2-7; a weak D match, TRBD1 (8 bases). Specimen: blood, collected at baseline. The CDR3 sequence is CASRTGARGDEQYF. CDR3 coding DNA: TGCGCCAGCAGGACAGGGGCCCGGGGGGACGAGCAGTACTTC.